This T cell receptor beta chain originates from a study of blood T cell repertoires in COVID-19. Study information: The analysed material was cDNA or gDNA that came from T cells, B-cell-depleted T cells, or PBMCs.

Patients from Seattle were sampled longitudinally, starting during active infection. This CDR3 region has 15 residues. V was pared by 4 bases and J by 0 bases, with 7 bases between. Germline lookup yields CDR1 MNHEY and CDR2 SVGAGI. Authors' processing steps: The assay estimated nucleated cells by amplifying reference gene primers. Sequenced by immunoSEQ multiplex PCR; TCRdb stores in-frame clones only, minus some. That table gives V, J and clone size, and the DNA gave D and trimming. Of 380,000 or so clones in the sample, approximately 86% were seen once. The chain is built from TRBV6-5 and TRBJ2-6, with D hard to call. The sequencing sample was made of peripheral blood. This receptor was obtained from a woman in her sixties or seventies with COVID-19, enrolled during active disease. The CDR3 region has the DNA TGTGCCAGCAGTTTAAGCCTCTCTGGGGCCAACGTCCTGACTTTC. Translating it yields CASSLSLSGANVLTF.